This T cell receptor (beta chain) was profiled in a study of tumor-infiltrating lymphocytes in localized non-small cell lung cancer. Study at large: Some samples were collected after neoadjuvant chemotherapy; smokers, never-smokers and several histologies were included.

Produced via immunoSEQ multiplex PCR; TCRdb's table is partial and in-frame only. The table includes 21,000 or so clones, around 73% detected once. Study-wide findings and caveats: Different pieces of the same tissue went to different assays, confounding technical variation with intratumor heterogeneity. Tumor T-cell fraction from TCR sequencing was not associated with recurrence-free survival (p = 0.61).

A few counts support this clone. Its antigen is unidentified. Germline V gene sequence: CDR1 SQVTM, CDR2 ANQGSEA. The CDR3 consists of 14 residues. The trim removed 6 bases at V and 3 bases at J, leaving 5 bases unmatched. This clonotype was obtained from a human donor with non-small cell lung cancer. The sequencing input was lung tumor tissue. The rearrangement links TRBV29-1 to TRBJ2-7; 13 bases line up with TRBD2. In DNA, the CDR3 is TGCAGCGTCAAGACTAGCGGGGGGAACTACGAGCAGTACTTC. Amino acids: CSVKTSGGNYEQYF.